Below are 18 T cell receptor beta chains sequenced from a single sample in a study of T cell repertoires in cytomegalovirus infection. Each CDR3 protein gets one entry after TCRdb re-called the reads with MiXCR. The sample includes 150,000 to 200,000 distinct CDR3 sequences, under 15% seen only once; the top ten take 25% to 30%. Material for sequencing was PBMCs. The receptors shown here come from a human donor in good health (CMV status not recorded). Some clones in this sample may be carry-over from other donors' samples.

Many counts were recorded for this clonotype. The rearrangement uses TRBV28 and TRBJ2-5, with TRBD1 matching over 10 bases. After removal of 6 bases from V and 5 bases from J, the junction contained 6 bases not matched to a gene. The CDR3 consists of 14 residues. CDR1 and CDR2 (germline): MDHEN, SYDVKM. The CDR3 sequence is CASRGQGSSETQYF. The CDR3 region has the DNA TGTGCCAGCAGGGGACAGGGGTCCTCGGAGACCCAGTACTTC.

The genes are TRBV20-1 and TRBJ2-7, with D unclear. Germline V gene sequence: CDR1 DFQATT, CDR2 SNEGSKA (reference sequence). This CDR3 spans 13 amino acids. Between the trimmed V and J ends, which lost 3 bases and 3 bases, there was a span of 12 bases. CDR3 loop: CSASTNYYYEQYF. The CDR3, as DNA: TGCAGTGCTAGCACCAACTACTACTACGAGCAGTACTTC.

In its sample, this clonotype was seen many times. The chain employs TRBV6-6 and TRBJ2-2, with D possibly being TRBD1 (6 bases). The germline gives CDR1 MNHNY, CDR2 SVGAGI (reference sequence). The V end was cut by 5 bases, the J end by 0 bases, with 16 bases between. CDR3 length: 17 residues. The CDR3 here is CASSRIYREANTGELFF. CDR3 DNA sequence: TGTGCCAGCAGTCGAATCTACAGGGAAGCGAACACCGGGGAGCTGTTTTTT.

This chain joins TRBV7-6 and TRBJ1-5; no clear D. Trimming took 0 bases from V and 5 from J, leaving 8 bases between them. The CDR3 consists of 14 residues. CDR1 and CDR2 from the germline V gene are SGHVS and FNYEAQ. In nucleotides, the CDR3 is TGTGCCAGCAGCTTAGCCCCCGCAGATCAGCCCCAGCATTTT. It specifies CASSLAPADQPQHF. The full variable domain, completed using reference TRBV7-6 and TRBJ1-5, is GAGVSQSPRYKVTKRGQDVALRCDPISGHVSLYWYRQALGQGPEFLTYFNYEAQQDKSGLPNDRFSAERPEGSISTLTIQRTEQRDSAMYRCASSLAPADQPQHFGDGTRLSIL.

The chain couples TRBV29-1 to TRBJ1-1, with TRBD1 matching over 12 bases. The junction had 11 bases not matched to a gene; V was cut back by 4 bases and J by 8 bases. CDR1 and CDR2 from the germline V gene are SQVTM and ANQGSEA. The CDR3 runs to 15 residues. CDR3 DNA sequence: TGCAGCGTTGGGAGGCGGGGACAGGGGGCTTCCGAAGCTTTCTTT. Translating it yields CSVGRRGQGASEAFF.

This clonotype appeared many times. The chain couples TRBV7-8 to TRBJ2-7; 7 bases line up with TRBD1. The germline gives CDR1 SGHVS, CDR2 FQNEAQ. The V and J ends lost 5 bases and 3 bases, in that order; junction bases with no gene match: 7. The CDR3 spans 14 residues. In nucleotides, the CDR3 is TGTGCCAGCAGCCCTCGGGACAGAGGCTACGAGCAGTACTTC. Protein product: CASSPRDRGYEQYF. Variable domain in full (rest from reference TRBV7-8 and TRBJ2-7): GAGVSQSPRYKVAKRGQDVALRCDPISGHVSLFWYQQALGQGPEFLTYFQNEAQLDKSGLPSDRFFAERPEGSVSTLKIQRTQQEDSAVYLCASSPRDRGYEQYFGPGTRLTVT.

The J gene is TRBJ2-3, the V gene TRBV28, with 7 nucleotides matching TRBD2. This CDR3 contains 15 residues. Germline loops: CDR1 MDHEN, CDR2 SYDVKM. Unmatched junction bases numbered 6, after V lost 2 bases and J lost 4 bases. DNA for the CDR3: TGTGCCAGCAGTTTAAGTGGCGGGAGTGCAGATACGCAGTATTTT. Protein sequence: CASSLSGGSADTQYF.

This clonotype appeared a few times. The chain recombines TRBV6-5 with TRBJ1-1; D is possibly TRBD1 (5 bases). The CDR3 has 14 residues. The ends were cut back, 3 bases at V and 6 bases at J, with 14 bases in the middle. CDR1 is MNHEY and CDR2 is SVGAGI in the germline V gene. The DNA for the CDR3 is TGTGCCAGCAGTTATTCTCCAGGGATCCCTGAAGCTTTCTTT. Translated, it gives CASSYSPGIPEAFF.

The V and J genes are TRBV20-1 and TRBJ1-2; 10 nucleotides align to TRBD1. CDR1 and CDR2 from the germline V gene are DFQATT and SNEGSKA (reference sequence). V trimming: 2 bases; J trimming: 4 bases; junction bases outside the gene matches: 10. CDR3 size: 16 residues. CDR3 sequence (DNA): TGCAGTGCTAGAATGGACAGGGGGGTGGGAGGCTATGGCTACACCTTC. Its translation: CSARMDRGVGGYGYTF.

This clonotype was recorded at least ten times. The chain couples TRBV7-2 to TRBJ2-3, with 7 bases aligning to TRBD2. Trimming cost V 3 bases and J 3 bases; bases outside gene matches: 0. The CDR3 is 13 residues long. Germline lookup yields CDR1 SGHTA and CDR2 FQGNSA. CDR3 nucleotides: TGTGCCAGCAGCTTTAGCGGGACAGATACGCAGTATTTT. Translating gives CASSFSGTDTQYF.

This clonotype was observed a handful of times. The chain links TRBV7-6 to TRBJ1-6, with D perhaps matching TRBD1 (6 bases). V dropped 5 bases and J dropped 10 bases, with 15 bases sitting between them. Germline V CDR1 and CDR2: SGHVS, FNYEAQ. This CDR3 contains 14 residues. The CDR3 is CASSPRGANSPLHF. CDR3 in DNA: TGTGCCAGCAGCCCGAGGGGGGCGAACTCACCCCTCCACTTT.

Of note for this clonotype: A much larger clone lies one base from this, so it may be a read error. The CDR3 DNA reads TGTGCCAGCAATGTCCCGGGACTAGCGGGAGGGCCCTTTTCCTACGAGCAGTACTTC. Amino acids: CASNVPGLAGGPFSYEQYF. This chain links TRBV2 with TRBJ2-7; TRBD2 agrees at 16 bases. The J segment lost 1 base and the V segment lost 7 bases, leaving 13 bases of the junction unmatched. The CDR3 extends over 19 amino acids. Germline CDR1 reads SNHLY; CDR2 reads FYNNEI.

This clonotype was picked up a small number of times. The chain joins TRBV7-9 to TRBJ1-2, with D unclear. The germline gives CDR1 SEHNR, CDR2 FQNEAQ (reference sequence). Deletions cut 4 bases from V and 5 bases from J, with 8 bases between. This CDR3 region has 12 residues. The CDR3 DNA is TGTGCCAGCAGCTCTTCCTCGTATGGCTACACCTTC. Protein sequence: CASSSSSYGYTF.

This clonotype was observed a handful of times. J is TRBJ2-3 and V is TRBV30; the match to TRBD1 covers 10 bases. Germline lookup yields CDR1 GTSNPN and CDR2 SVGIG (reference sequence). The CDR3 totals 14 residues. The junction had 4 bases not matched to a gene; V was cut back by 3 bases and J by 4 bases. The CDR3, as DNA: TGTGCCTGGAGCGCCGGGACAGGGGCAGATACGCAGTATTTT. Residues: CAWSAGTGADTQYF.

CDR3 coding DNA: TGCAGCGTTGAATGGGGACAGGCGATGGGAAACACCATATATTTT. It codes for CSVEWGQAMGNTIYF. This rearrangement joins TRBV29-1 to TRBJ1-3; 8 bases align to TRBD1. Germline CDR1 and CDR2: SQVTM and ANQGSEA. CDR3 length: 15 residues. Trimming cost V 2 bases and J 4 bases; bases outside gene matches: 7.

This clonotype was counted at least ten times. The chain couples TRBV7-2 to TRBJ2-1, with D uncertain. Trimming removed 1 base at V and 9 bases at J, with 13 bases between. Germline V gives CDR1 SGHTA, CDR2 FQGNSA. The CDR3 runs 14 residues. The CDR3 sequence: CASSLVGVEPEQFF. The CDR3 DNA sequence: TGTGCCAGCAGCTTAGTAGGCGTTGAGCCTGAGCAGTTCTTC.

The chain combines TRBV5-1 with TRBJ1-1; 7 bases align to TRBD1. J gave up 1 base and V 7 bases, and 10 bases lay outside the gene matches. CDR1 and CDR2 (germline): SGHRS, YFSETQ. This CDR3 contains 15 residues. The CDR3 DNA is TGCGCCAGCGGCCAAGACAGGGTTACGAACACTGAAGCTTTCTTT. Its protein is CASGQDRVTNTEAFF.

This clonotype was found many times. The chain links TRBV19 to TRBJ2-3, with 7 bases matching TRBD2. Germline-derived CDR1 and CDR2 are LNHDA and SQIVND (reference sequence). The CDR3 totals 15 residues. J lost 3 bases, V lost 5 bases, and 8 bases had no gene match. The CDR3: CASSARAGGTDTQYF. The CDR3 bases are TGTGCCAGTAGTGCCCGGGCCGGGGGGACAGATACGCAGTATTTT.